This T cell receptor (beta chain) appears in the sequencing data of a study of blood T cell repertoires in COVID-19. Across the whole study: The United States, Italy and Spain were the sources of the acute and convalescent COVID-19 samples. In each case, the material was cDNA or gDNA derived from T cells, B-cell-depleted T cells, or PBMCs.

Authors' processing steps: Reference gene primer amplification gave estimated nucleated cell counts. The assay was immunoSEQ multiplex PCR, and TCRdb's table has in-frame clones only and misses some. The DNA gave D and trimming, while V, J and clone size come from that table. The sample holds tens of thousands of clones; roughly 86% are singletons and the top ten take around 3.1%. The sequencing sample was made of peripheral blood. This TCR came from a man aged 45-65 years with active COVID-19.

The CDR3 coding sequence is TGTGCCAGCAGCCTATCAACCGGGGGGAGGCAAGAGACCCAGTACTTC. Its protein is CASSLSTGGRQETQYF. The rearrangement links TRBV7-2 to TRBJ2-5; TRBD2 agrees at 7 bases. Germline V gene lookup returns CDR1 SGHTA and CDR2 FQGNSA. The junction had 11 bases not matched to a gene; V was cut back by 5 bases and J by 2 bases. This CDR3 has 16 amino acids.